A single sample gave rise to the 2 T cell receptor beta chains below, sequenced in a study of blood T cell repertoires in COVID-19. TCRdb's copy holds only in-frame clones and misses some; the assay was immunoSEQ multiplex PCR. In the table there are roughly 200,000 clones, around 87% of which are singletons. The sequenced sample consisted of PBMCs or T cells enriched from blood (not recorded which). These receptors were taken from a woman between 40 and 55 years old in a cohort exposed to, infected with or recovered from COVID-19 (not recorded which).

The chain links TRBV4-3 to TRBJ2-5; perhaps TRBD2 as D (6 bases). This CDR3 has 14 amino acids. Germline CDR1 and CDR2: LGHNA and YSLEER. The V end lost 2 bases, the J end lost 5 bases, and 12 bases lay between the germline ends. In nucleotides, the CDR3 is TGCGCCAGCAGCCAATCGGGACTGGGGGAGACCCAGTACTTC. It translates to CASSQSGLGETQYF.

CDR3 sequence reads: CASSRGQLSYEQYF. The CDR3 bases are TGTGCCAGCAGCCGGGGACAGCTTTCCTACGAGCAGTACTTC. This chain joins TRBV9 and TRBJ2-7, with 7 bases matching TRBD1. CDR3 length: 14 residues. The V gene end was trimmed by 4 bases and the J gene end by 1 base; junction bases not matched to a gene: 5. Germline CDR1 SGDLS, CDR2 YYNGEE.